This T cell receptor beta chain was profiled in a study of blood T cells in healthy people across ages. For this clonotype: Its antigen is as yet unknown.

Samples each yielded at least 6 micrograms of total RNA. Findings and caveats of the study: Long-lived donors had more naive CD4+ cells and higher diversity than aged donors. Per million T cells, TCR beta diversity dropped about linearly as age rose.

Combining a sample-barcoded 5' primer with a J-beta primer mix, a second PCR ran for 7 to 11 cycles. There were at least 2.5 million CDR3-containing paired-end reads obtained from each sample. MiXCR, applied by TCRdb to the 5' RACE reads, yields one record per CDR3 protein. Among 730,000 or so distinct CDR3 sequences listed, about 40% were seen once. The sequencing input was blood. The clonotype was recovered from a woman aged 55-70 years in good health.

The CDR3 region has the DNA TGTGCCAGCAGTGTGGGACAGGTTTGTCACGAGCAGTACTTC. Translation gives CASSVGQVCHEQYF. This chain links TRBV2 with TRBJ2-7; 8 bases map to TRBD1. CDR3 length: 14 amino acids. The V gene's germline CDR1 is SNHLY and CDR2 FYNNEI. Trimming at V came to 4 bases and at J to 5 bases, leaving 7 bases not matched to a gene.